These T cell receptor beta chains were read from a single sample in a study of cytomegalovirus exposure and HLA in healthy donors. Assay: immunoSEQ multiplex PCR; the TCRdb copy retains only in-frame clones and omits some. The sample carries around 140,000 clones, around three quarters recorded once. The sequencing input was PBMCs. Every receptor here comes from a man aged 40-49 years in good health and CMV-seronegative. Both conserved end residues are part of each CDR3. Each record gives: J gene, V gene, D gene, clone size, CDR3 protein, CDR3 DNA. A D gene is named only where the DNA matches it firmly. Only some rows state a clone size, as once, few, many or a class for expanded clones.

J gene: TRBJ1-1; V gene: TRBV2; D gene: TRBD1; clone size: NA; CDR3 protein: CASRQTGGNTEAFF; CDR3 DNA: TGTGCCAGCAGACAGACAGGGGGGAACACTGAAGCTTTCTTT
J gene: TRBJ2-5; V gene: TRBV5-1; D gene: TRBD2; clone size: few; CDR3 protein: CARTSGPKETQYF; CDR3 DNA: TGCGCCAGGACTAGCGGGCCTAAAGAGACCCAGTACTTC
J gene: TRBJ2-1; V gene: TRBV6-5; D gene: NA; clone size: NA; CDR3 protein: CASSYYRGASYNEQFF; CDR3 DNA: TGTGCCAGCAGTTACTACCGGGGGGCCTCCTACAATGAGCAGTTCTTC
J gene: TRBJ1-3; V gene: TRBV6-5; D gene: TRBD1; clone size: NA; CDR3 protein: CASSAGTGAGNTIYF; CDR3 DNA: TGTGCCAGCAGCGCCGGGACAGGGGCTGGAAACACCATATATTTT
J gene: TRBJ1-1; V gene: TRBV7-3; D gene: TRBD1; clone size: few; CDR3 protein: CASSPTTGTGNTEAFF; CDR3 DNA: TGTGCCAGCAGCCCTACAACCGGGACAGGGAACACTGAAGCTTTCTTT
J gene: TRBJ2-7; V gene: TRBV9; D gene: NA; clone size: NA; CDR3 protein: CASSVGQSNYEQYF; CDR3 DNA: TGTGCCAGCAGCGTAGGGCAGTCCAATTACGAGCAGTACTTC
J gene: TRBJ2-1; V gene: TRBV7-9; D gene: NA; clone size: NA; CDR3 protein: CASSLALYNEQFF; CDR3 DNA: TGTGCCAGCAGCTTAGCCTTATACAATGAGCAGTTCTTC
J gene: TRBJ1-4; V gene: TRBV19; D gene: TRBD1; clone size: few; CDR3 protein: CASSIAGDRAEKLFF; CDR3 DNA: TGTGCCAGTAGTATAGCGGGGGACAGGGCTGAAAAACTGTTTTTT
J gene: TRBJ1-2; V gene: TRBV7-8; D gene: TRBD1; clone size: NA; CDR3 protein: CASSSYGQDDGGYTF; CDR3 DNA: TGTGCCAGCAGCTCCTACGGACAGGATGATGGGGGCTACACCTTC
J gene: TRBJ2-7; V gene: TRBV10-2; D gene: TRBD2; clone size: NA; CDR3 protein: CASSESGREYEQYF; CDR3 DNA: TGCGCCAGCAGTGAGTCAGGGCGGGAGTACGAGCAGTACTTC
J gene: TRBJ1-2; V gene: TRBV7-8; D gene: NA; clone size: NA; CDR3 protein: CASSRDSNYGYTF; CDR3 DNA: TGTGCCAGCAGCCGCGACAGTAACTATGGCTACACCTTC
J gene: TRBJ2-5; V gene: TRBV7-8; D gene: TRBD2; clone size: NA; CDR3 protein: CASSPGTSKETQYF; CDR3 DNA: TGTGCCAGCAGCCCCGGGACTAGTAAAGAGACCCAGTACTTC
J gene: TRBJ2-3; V gene: TRBV13; D gene: TRBD1; clone size: NA; CDR3 protein: CASSPAGLRQGAADTQYF; CDR3 DNA: TGTGCCAGCAGCCCCGCAGGCCTGAGACAGGGGGCAGCAGATACGCAGTATTTT
J gene: TRBJ2-2; V gene: TRBV10-3; D gene: NA; clone size: few; CDR3 protein: CAISAGDNTGELFF; CDR3 DNA: TGTGCCATCAGTGCGGGGGATAACACCGGGGAGCTGTTTTTT
J gene: TRBJ2-6; V gene: TRBV28; D gene: NA; clone size: once; CDR3 protein: CASIPRRVTGAGANGLTF; CDR3 DNA: TGTGCCAGCATTCCCCGCCGGGTGACAGGAGCTGGGGCCAACGGCCTGACTTTC
J gene: TRBJ2-5; V gene: TRBV18; D gene: TRBD2; clone size: NA; CDR3 protein: CASSFRTSQETQYF; CDR3 DNA: TGTGCTAGCTCATTCCGGACTAGCCAAGAGACCCAGTACTTC
J gene: TRBJ2-7; V gene: TRBV2; D gene: TRBD2; clone size: NA; CDR3 protein: CASSATSGITYEQYF; CDR3 DNA: TGTGCCAGCAGTGCGACTAGCGGGATCACCTACGAGCAGTACTTC
J gene: TRBJ2-3; V gene: TRBV5-6; D gene: TRBD1; clone size: NA; CDR3 protein: CASSFYRGDRTDTQYF; CDR3 DNA: TGTGCCAGCAGCTTTTACAGGGGGGATCGCACAGATACGCAGTATTTT
J gene: TRBJ2-7; V gene: TRBV5-8; D gene: NA; clone size: NA; CDR3 protein: CASSPRTGEQYF; CDR3 DNA: TGTGCCAGCAGCCCCCGGACGGGGGAGCAGTACTTC
J gene: TRBJ1-2; V gene: TRBV6-4; D gene: TRBD1; clone size: NA; CDR3 protein: CASSDTPDRAGYTF; CDR3 DNA: TGTGCCAGCAGTGACACCCCGGACAGGGCTGGCTACACCTTC
J gene: TRBJ2-3; V gene: TRBV19; D gene: TRBD1; clone size: NA; CDR3 protein: CASSILPGQGADTQYF; CDR3 DNA: TGTGCCAGTAGTATCCTACCGGGACAGGGAGCAGATACGCAGTATTTT
J gene: TRBJ2-2; V gene: TRBV5-1; D gene: NA; clone size: NA; CDR3 protein: CASSGSDSLSTGELFF; CDR3 DNA: TGCGCCAGCAGCGGGTCGGACAGCCTCAGCACCGGGGAGCTGTTTTTT
J gene: TRBJ2-5; V gene: TRBV5-1; D gene: TRBD2; clone size: few; CDR3 protein: CASSSGGGEETQYF; CDR3 DNA: TGCGCCAGCAGCTCCGGGGGGGGTGAGGAGACCCAGTACTTC
J gene: TRBJ2-3; V gene: TRBV5-4; D gene: NA; clone size: once; CDR3 protein: CASSSVPEADTQYF; CDR3 DNA: TGTGCCAGCAGCTCCGTCCCGGAGGCAGATACGCAGTATTTT
J gene: TRBJ1-2; V gene: TRBV11-2; D gene: NA; clone size: few; CDR3 protein: CASITPWVDNPRLAGGYTF; CDR3 DNA: TGTGCCAGCATCACCCCTTGGGTGGACAACCCACGGCTGGCTGGTGGCTACACCTTC
J gene: TRBJ2-3; V gene: TRBV11-2; D gene: NA; clone size: NA; CDR3 protein: CASSLGGSVTDTQYF; CDR3 DNA: TGTGCCAGCAGCCTAGGGGGTAGCGTGACAGATACGCAGTATTTT
J gene: TRBJ2-7; V gene: TRBV6-1; D gene: NA; clone size: NA; CDR3 protein: CASSEIGQGPNNEQYF; CDR3 DNA: TGTGCCAGCAGTGAAATCGGGCAGGGGCCCAACAACGAGCAGTACTTC
J gene: TRBJ2-3; V gene: TRBV28; D gene: TRBD1; clone size: once; CDR3 protein: CASSSGTERTDTQYF; CDR3 DNA: TGTGCCAGCAGTTCGGGGACAGAGCGCACAGATACGCAGTATTTT
J gene: TRBJ2-1; V gene: TRBV29-1; D gene: TRBD2; clone size: NA; CDR3 protein: CSVVGASGAGNEQFF; CDR3 DNA: TGCAGCGTTGTCGGGGCTAGCGGGGCGGGGAATGAGCAGTTCTTC
J gene: TRBJ2-2; V gene: TRBV9; D gene: NA; clone size: NA; CDR3 protein: CASSGAATNTGELFF; CDR3 DNA: TGTGCCAGCAGCGGCGCGGCTACCAACACCGGGGAGCTGTTTTTT
J gene: TRBJ1-2; V gene: TRBV7-9; D gene: TRBD1; clone size: NA; CDR3 protein: CASSLAPRDRELGYTF; CDR3 DNA: TGTGCCAGCAGCTTAGCGCCCCGGGACAGGGAATTAGGCTACACCTTC
J gene: TRBJ1-6; V gene: TRBV14; D gene: NA; clone size: NA; CDR3 protein: CASSQAPRGYYNSPLHF; CDR3 DNA: TGTGCCAGCAGCCAAGCCCCCAGGGGTTACTATAATTCACCCCTCCACTTT
J gene: TRBJ2-3; V gene: TRBV7-8; D gene: NA; clone size: few; CDR3 protein: CASSLASSGTDTQYF; CDR3 DNA: TGTGCCAGCAGCTTAGCGTCTAGCGGCACAGATACGCAGTATTTT
J gene: TRBJ1-3; V gene: TRBV11-3; D gene: NA; clone size: NA; CDR3 protein: CASSSEGGSGNTIYF; CDR3 DNA: TGTGCCAGCAGCAGTGAGGGCGGCTCTGGAAACACCATATATTTT
J gene: TRBJ2-5; V gene: TRBV16; D gene: NA; clone size: few; CDR3 protein: CASSQSFSQETQYF; CDR3 DNA: TGTGCCAGCAGCCAATCGTTTAGCCAAGAGACCCAGTACTTC
J gene: TRBJ1-2; V gene: TRBV5-4; D gene: NA; clone size: few; CDR3 protein: CASSPWPNYGYTF; CDR3 DNA: TGTGCCAGCAGCCCGTGGCCAAACTATGGCTACACCTTC
J gene: TRBJ2-7; V gene: TRBV7-9; D gene: NA; clone size: NA; CDR3 protein: CASSLAAGTGLIYEQYF; CDR3 DNA: TGTGCCAGCAGCTTAGCAGCGGGAACAGGGTTGATCTACGAGCAGTACTTC
J gene: TRBJ2-4; V gene: TRBV27; D gene: NA; clone size: few; CDR3 protein: CASSKAGSKNIQYF; CDR3 DNA: TGTGCCAGCTCAAAGGCGGGGTCCAAAAACATTCAGTACTTC
J gene: TRBJ2-7; V gene: TRBV5-6; D gene: NA; clone size: NA; CDR3 protein: CASTLGQGGPYEQYF; CDR3 DNA: TGTGCCAGCACCTTAGGACAGGGAGGGCCCTACGAGCAGTACTTC